This T cell receptor (beta chain) appears in the sequencing data of a study of blood T cells in healthy people across ages. Whole-study context: Template switching recovered approximately one barcoded beta molecule for every two T cells. Study conclusions and caveats: Underestimates were what the diversity estimates from one million T cells were considered to be. A roughly linear age-dependent decrease characterized TCR beta diversity per million T cells.

Approximately 10 milliliters was the volume of peripheral blood drawn from each donor. Points on this clonotype: What it binds is not known.

Then a second PCR, running about 6 to 12 cycles, was carried out with a sample-barcoded 5' primer and a J-beta primer mix. TCRdb itself ran the 5' RACE reads through MiXCR, one entry per CDR3 protein. This sample has 1 million or so distinct CDR3 sequences, with 40% to 50% found just once. The germline CDR1 and CDR2 sequences are LNHNV and YYDKDF (reference sequence). This CDR3 is 18 amino acids long. After removal of 1 base from V and 5 bases from J, the junction contained 13 bases not matched to a gene. The sequence came from a woman in her sixties or seventies in good health. The chain joins TRBV15 to TRBJ2-1, with 8 nucleotides matching TRBD2. Sequenced input: blood. CDR3 coding DNA: TGTGCCACCAGCAGAGCCGAAAGGCGCGGGAGGCGCGACAATGAGCAGTTCTTC. This codes for CATSRAERRGRRDNEQFF.